The subject of this entry is one TCR beta chain. Its antigen is unknown. The data were obtained in a study of cytomegalovirus exposure and HLA in healthy donors. Vbeta (60) and Jbeta (13) primers were used in the PCR. Clones were read by immunoSEQ multiplex PCR, and TCRdb kept only the in-frame ones, dropping some. The table records 90,000 to 95,000 clones, 81% of them present only once. The germline V gene encodes CDR1 LGHNA and CDR2 YNFKEQ. Trimming stripped 3 bases from V and 7 bases from J, with 27 bases between. The CDR3 runs to 19 residues. Study-wide results and caveats: Donor immune exposure was known only as CMV serostatus.

This TCR was sampled from a girl aged 2-10 years in good health and CMV-seropositive. The material sequenced was PBMCs. This chain connects TRBV4-2 to TRBJ2-2, with D perhaps TRBD2 (5 bases). This CDR3 reads CASSHHIGLPESAGGELFF. The CDR3 DNA follows: TGTGCCAGCAGCCACCACATAGGACTGCCGGAGAGCGCGGGCGGGGAGCTGTTTTTT.